This T cell receptor beta chain was recovered during a study of regulatory T cells in long-lasting Graves disease. Whole-study results and caveats: Graves' patients with persistent disease showed TCR diversity lower than patients newly diagnosed.

The sample holds many counts of this clonotype. Its specificity is unknown. CDR1 and CDR2 from the germline V gene are MDHEN and SYDVKM. Losses at the gene ends were 7 bases for V and 5 bases for J; bases not matched to a gene: 10. The CDR3 extends over 14 amino acids. The time point: newly diagnosed GD, antithyroid drugs for less than 3 months. PBMC-extracted RNA yielded the TCR library. According to the study, TCR beta libraries were built with iRepertoire HTBI primers and CDR3-region Arm-PCR. TCRdb reprocessed the multiplex PCR reads via MiXCR and lists one record per CDR3 protein. The sample contains approximately 540,000 distinct CDR3 sequences, around 11% of which appear only once. These data also featured in a second study, about T cells in Graves' hyperthyroidism and ophthalmopathy.

The sequenced sample was peripheral blood mononuclear cells (PBMCs), obtained at new diagnosis, from a patient treated with antithyroid drugs. The chain has TRBV28 and TRBJ1-1, with 7 bases fitting TRBD1. This clonotype was sampled from a woman in her 30s with Graves disease. DNA of the CDR3: TGTGCCAGCACGCTCCAGGGGGTAGAAACTGAAGCTTTCTTT. It encodes CASTLQGVETEAFF. The full variable domain, with the rest looked up from reference TRBV28 and TRBJ1-1, is DVKVTQSSRYLVKRTGEKVFLECVQDMDHENMFWYRQDPGLGLRLIYFSYDVKMKEKGDIPEGYSVSREKKERFSLILESASTNQTSMYLCASTLQGVETEAFFGQGTRLTVV.